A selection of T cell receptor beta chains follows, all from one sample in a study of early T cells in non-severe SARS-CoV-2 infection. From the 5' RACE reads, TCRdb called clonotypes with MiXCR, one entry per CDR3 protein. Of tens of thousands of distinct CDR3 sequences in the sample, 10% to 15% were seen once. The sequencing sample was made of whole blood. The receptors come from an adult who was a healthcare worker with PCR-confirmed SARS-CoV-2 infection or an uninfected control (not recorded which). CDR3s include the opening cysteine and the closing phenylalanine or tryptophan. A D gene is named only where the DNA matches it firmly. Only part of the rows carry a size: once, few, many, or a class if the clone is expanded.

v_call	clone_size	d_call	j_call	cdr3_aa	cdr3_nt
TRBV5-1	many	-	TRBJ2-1	CASSFLSYNEQFF	TGCGCCAGCAGTTTTTTATCCTACAATGAGCAGTTCTTC
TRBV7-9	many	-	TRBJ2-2	CASSLGTGELFF	TGTGCCAGCAGTTTAGGGACCGGGGAGCTGTTTTTT
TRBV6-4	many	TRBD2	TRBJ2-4	CASSPGTSGWAKNIQYF	TGTGCCAGCAGCCCCGGGACTAGCGGGTGGGCCAAAAACATTCAGTACTTC
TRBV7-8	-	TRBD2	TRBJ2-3	CASSSPGSGHPNTQYF	TGTGCCAGCAGCTCCCCGGGTAGCGGGCACCCTAATACGCAGTATTTT
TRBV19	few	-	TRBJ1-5	CASSPTPTGVYSNQPQHF	TGTGCCAGTAGTCCGACCCCGACAGGAGTCTATAGCAATCAGCCCCAGCATTTT
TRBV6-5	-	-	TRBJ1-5	CASSYGANQPQHF	TGTGCCAGCAGTTACGGGGCAAATCAGCCCCAGCATTTT
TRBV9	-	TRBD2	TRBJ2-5	CASSVVSGGALETQYF	TGTGCCAGCAGCGTAGTAAGCGGGGGGGCCCTCGAGACCCAGTACTTC
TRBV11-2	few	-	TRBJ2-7	CASSLIPGHEQYF	TGTGCCAGCAGCTTAATTCCGGGGCACGAGCAGTACTTC
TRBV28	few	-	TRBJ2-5	CASRKETQYF	TGTGCCAGCAGGAAAGAGACCCAGTACTTC
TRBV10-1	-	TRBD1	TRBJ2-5	CASSPGGRQETQYF	TGCGCCAGCAGCCCAGGGGGCCGGCAAGAGACCCAGTACTTC
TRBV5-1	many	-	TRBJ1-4	CASSIGTTNEKLFF	TGCGCCAGCAGCATCGGGACAACTAATGAAAAACTGTTTTTT
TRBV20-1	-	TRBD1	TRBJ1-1	CSAQGAGGRNTEAFF	TGCAGTGCACAGGGGGCAGGGGGCAGGAACACTGAAGCTTTCTTT
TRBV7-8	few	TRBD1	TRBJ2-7	CASSPPGQGYYEQYF	TGTGCCAGCAGCCCCCCCGGACAGGGGTACTACGAGCAGTACTTC
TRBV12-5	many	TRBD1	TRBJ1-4	CASGLVGTGNEKLFF	TGTGCTAGTGGTTTGGTAGGGACAGGGAATGAAAAACTGTTTTTT
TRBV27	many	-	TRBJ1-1	CASSLGRGASAEAFF	TGTGCCAGCAGTTTAGGGCGGGGGGCGAGCGCTGAAGCTTTCTTT
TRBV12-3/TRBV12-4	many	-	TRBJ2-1	CASTNLGAYEQFF	TGTGCCAGCACCAACCTGGGAGCCTATGAGCAGTTCTTC
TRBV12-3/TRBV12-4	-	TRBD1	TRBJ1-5	CASSPAGGDQPQHF	TGTGCCAGCAGTCCCGCAGGGGGGGATCAGCCCCAGCATTTT
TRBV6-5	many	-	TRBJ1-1	CASSYVKNTEAFF	TGTGCCAGCAGTTACGTCAAGAACACTGAAGCTTTCTTT
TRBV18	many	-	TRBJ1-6	CASSPGRSYNSPLHF	TGTGCCAGCTCCCCCGGAAGATCCTATAATTCACCCCTCCACTTT
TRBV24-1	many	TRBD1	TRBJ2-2	CATSPGQGARSTGELFF	TGTGCCACCAGCCCGGGACAGGGGGCGCGATCCACCGGGGAGCTGTTTTTT
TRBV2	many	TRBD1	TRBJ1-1	CASKTGTGGAEAFF	TGTGCCAGCAAGACCGGGACAGGGGGAGCTGAAGCTTTCTTT
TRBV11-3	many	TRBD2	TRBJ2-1	CASSSRLAGGNNEQFF	TGTGCCAGCAGCTCAAGACTAGCGGGGGGAAACAATGAGCAGTTCTTC
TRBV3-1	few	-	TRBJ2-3	CASSPRLDVTDTQYF	TGTGCCAGCAGCCCGCGACTAGACGTGACAGATACGCAGTATTTT
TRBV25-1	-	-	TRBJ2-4	CASSPPQKNIQYF	TGTGCCAGCAGTCCTCCACAGAAAAACATTCAGTACTTC
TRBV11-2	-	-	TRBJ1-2	CASSLAAANYGYTF	TGTGCCAGCAGCTTAGCAGCAGCTAACTATGGCTACACCTTC
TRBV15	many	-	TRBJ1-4	CATSRRDGLKEKLFF	TGTGCCACCAGCAGACGGGACGGGCTAAAAGAAAAACTGTTTTTT
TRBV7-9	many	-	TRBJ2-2	CASSLDRNTGELFF	TGTGCCAGCAGCTTGGACAGGAACACCGGGGAGCTGTTTTTT
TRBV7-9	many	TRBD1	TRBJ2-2	CASSPEGQEKGGELFF	TGTGCCAGCAGCCCGGAGGGACAGGAAAAAGGCGGGGAGCTGTTTTTT
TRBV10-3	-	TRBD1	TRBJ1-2	CAISLLGTANYGYTF	TGTGCCATCAGCCTTCTCGGGACAGCTAACTATGGCTACACCTTC
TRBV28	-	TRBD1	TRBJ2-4	CASRPTGDIQYF	TGTGCCAGCAGACCGACAGGGGACATTCAGTACTTC
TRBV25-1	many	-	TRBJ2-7	CASSRGTNYEQYF	TGTGCCAGCAGTCGCGGGACAAACTACGAGCAGTACTTC
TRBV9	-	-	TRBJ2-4	CASSETPRDIQYF	TGTGCCAGCAGCGAGACGCCTAGGGACATTCAGTACTTC